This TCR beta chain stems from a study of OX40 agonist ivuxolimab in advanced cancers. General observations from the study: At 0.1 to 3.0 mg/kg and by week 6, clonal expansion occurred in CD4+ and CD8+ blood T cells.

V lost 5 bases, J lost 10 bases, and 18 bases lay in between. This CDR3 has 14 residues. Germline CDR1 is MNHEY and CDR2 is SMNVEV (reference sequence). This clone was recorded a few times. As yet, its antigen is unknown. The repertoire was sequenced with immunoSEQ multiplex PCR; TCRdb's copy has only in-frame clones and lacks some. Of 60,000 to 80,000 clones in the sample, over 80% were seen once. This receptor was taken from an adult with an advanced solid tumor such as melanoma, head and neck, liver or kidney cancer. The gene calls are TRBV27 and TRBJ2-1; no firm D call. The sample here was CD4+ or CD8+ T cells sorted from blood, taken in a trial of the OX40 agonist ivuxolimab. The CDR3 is CASSGSYPLGEQFF. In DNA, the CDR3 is TGTGCCAGCAGTGGATCCTACCCCCTGGGGGAGCAGTTCTTC.